These 30 T cell receptor beta chains share one sample of origin, sequenced in a study of shared clonotypes between healthy human individuals. Here immunoSEQ multiplex PCR was the method, and the copy in TCRdb shows in-frame clones only, minus some. Among more than 2 million clones, approximately 96% were seen once, and the ten largest hold less than 0.15%. Sequenced material: naive CD4+ T cells sorted from blood. Subset here: CD45RA+ positively selected. Every receptor here comes from a man aged 18 to 30 in good health.

This clone came up once. The rearrangement joins TRBV7-2 to TRBJ2-2, with D perhaps TRBD2 (6 bases). V was cut by 1 base and J by 5 bases, with 11 bases left in between. This CDR3 region has 15 residues. Germline lookup yields CDR1 SGHTA and CDR2 FQGNSA. The CDR3 protein is CASSLGLASTGELFF. CDR3 nucleotide sequence: TGTGCCAGCAGCTTAGGCCTAGCGTCGACCGGGGAGCTGTTTTTT.

The chain joins TRBV7-8 to TRBJ2-7; tentatively, D is TRBD2 (5 bases). The CDR3 is 15 amino acids. The germline V gene has CDR1 SGHVS and CDR2 FQNEAQ. V was pared by 1 base and J by 6 bases, with 16 bases between. The CDR3 nucleotides are TGTGCCAGCAGCTTAGGGACTGGAGTGGAAGGCGAGCAGTACTTC. This encodes CASSLGTGVEGEQYF.

The gene calls are TRBV10-3 and TRBJ1-1, with D unresolved. V dropped 10 bases and J dropped 1 base, with 10 bases sitting between them. The CDR3 runs to 12 residues. Looked up from germline, CDR1 is ENHRY and CDR2 is SYGVKD. The CDR3 DNA is TGTGCCACCCGGAAGGGGAACACTGAAGCTTTCTTT. Translated, it gives CATRKGNTEAFF.

The CDR3 coding sequence is TGCGCCAGCAGCCACGGTGGTACAGCTGAGCAGTACTTC. Its protein is CASSHGGTAEQYF. The chain links TRBV4-3 to TRBJ2-7; the D is unclear. This CDR3 spans 13 amino acids. Deletions cut 3 bases from V and 7 bases from J, with 13 bases between. From germline, CDR1 is LGHNA and CDR2 YSLEER.

This clone was observed a single time. The CDR3: CASSLGTGGSYEQYF. CDR3 nucleotide sequence: TGTGCCAGCAGCTTAGGGACAGGAGGTTCCTACGAGCAGTACTTC. The chain links TRBV11-3 to TRBJ2-7; 7 bases are a match to TRBD1. The germline V gene has CDR1 SGHNT and CDR2 YENEEA. V dropped 1 base and J dropped 1; count of bases not matched to a gene: 4. The CDR3 length is 15 residues.

This chain uses TRBV19 with TRBJ2-7; weak D call: TRBD2 (5 bases). From germline, CDR1 is LNHDA and CDR2 SQIVND (reference sequence). The CDR3 spans 14 residues. Trimming took 2 bases from V and 1 from J, leaving 9 bases between them. As DNA, the CDR3 is TGTGCCAGTAGTATACCCGGGATATCCTACGAGCAGTACTTC. This codes for CASSIPGISYEQYF.

V and J are TRBV13 and TRBJ2-7; 12 nucleotides align to TRBD2. With V trimmed by 4 bases and J by 7 bases, 8 bases remained unmatched. Germline V gene data show CDR1 as PRHDT and CDR2 as FYEKMQ (reference sequence). The CDR3 covers 15 residues. The CDR3 loop reads CASSSQLAGGIEQYF. CDR3 in DNA: TGTGCCAGCAGCTCCCAACTAGCGGGGGGAATAGAGCAGTACTTC.

The chain is built from TRBV27 and TRBJ2-3; D might be TRBD1 or TRBD2, each matching 5 bases. This CDR3 comprises 15 residues. Germline assignment: CDR1 MNHEY and CDR2 SMNVEV (reference sequence). The V and J ends lost 2 bases and 4 bases respectively, with 13 bases between them. Here the CDR3 DNA reads TGTGCCAGCAGTTTAGGGGGAACGATATCAGATACGCAGTATTTT. Its protein is CASSLGGTISDTQYF.

This chain connects TRBV5-6 to TRBJ2-1; no reliable D call. CDR3 length: 14 amino acids. V lost 1 base and J 9 bases, leaving 14 bases between the germline ends. Germline V gene sequence: CDR1 SGHDT, CDR2 YYEEEE. CDR3 sequence: CASSLRDSWGEQFF. CDR3 DNA sequence: TGTGCCAGCAGCTTGAGGGATTCGTGGGGTGAGCAGTTCTTC. Variable domain in full (rest from reference TRBV5-6 and TRBJ2-1): DAGVTQSPTHLIKTRGQQVTLRCSPKSGHDTVSWYQQALGQGPQFIFQYYEEEERQRGNFPDRFSGHQFPNYSSELNVNALLLGDSALYLCASSLRDSWGEQFFGPGTRLTVL.

This sequence joins TRBV7-2 and TRBJ2-1; D ambiguous. This CDR3 has 13 amino acids. Germline values: CDR1 SGHTA, CDR2 FQGNSA. With 4 bases removed from V and 2 bases from J, the gap between germline ends came to 6 bases. CDR3 protein: CASSSAAYNEQFF. For the CDR3, the DNA is TGTGCCAGCAGCTCCGCAGCCTACAATGAGCAGTTCTTC. Together with reference TRBV7-2 and TRBJ2-1, the CDR3 gives the full variable domain: GAGVSQSPSNKVTEKGKDVELRCDPISGHTALYWYRQSLGQGLEFLIYFQGNSAPDKSGLPSDRFSAERTGGSVSTLTIQRTQQEDSAVYLCASSSAAYNEQFFGPGTRLTVL.

Only one count was recorded for this clone. The V gene is TRBV5-1, the J gene TRBJ2-5, with D perhaps matching TRBD1 (5 bases). V lost 4 bases and J lost 5, with 15 bases in between. This CDR3 region has 14 residues. Germline-derived CDR1 and CDR2 are SGHRS and YFSETQ. The CDR3, as DNA: TGCGCCAGCAGCCCGGAAGGGGCTGGGGAGACCCAGTACTTC. It codes for CASSPEGAGETQYF.

V is TRBV5-6 and J is TRBJ2-1, with 9 nucleotides matching TRBD2. After removal of 4 bases from V and 5 bases from J, the junction contained 4 bases not matched to a gene. CDR1 is SGHDT, CDR2 YYEEEE, per germline. CDR3 size: 14 residues. CDR3 region: CASSPGLADNEQFF. The CDR3 DNA is TGTGCCAGCAGCCCGGGACTAGCCGACAATGAGCAGTTCTTC.

V usage is TRBV15 and J usage is TRBJ2-7, with TRBD2 matching 8 bases. The CDR3 extends over 16 amino acids. The germline V gene has CDR1 LNHNV and CDR2 YYDKDF (reference sequence). Trimming took 1 base from V and 7 from J; bases not matched to a gene: 12. CDR3 DNA sequence: TGTGCCACCAGCAGAGGACGAAGCGGGGGCCTGGGGGAGCAGTACTTC. Residues: CATSRGRSGGLGEQYF.

This chain connects TRBV7-2 to TRBJ2-2; no definite D call. Germline CDR1 reads SGHTA; CDR2 reads FQGNSA. V was cut by 6 bases and J by 1 base, with 6 bases left in between. The CDR3 is made up of 13 amino acids. The CDR3 loop is CASSTGNTGELFF. As DNA, the CDR3 is TGTGCCAGCAGTACGGGGAACACCGGGGAGCTGTTTTTT.

Concerning this clone: Other DNA sequences in this specimen translate into the identical CDR3. The rearrangement links TRBV5-4 to TRBJ2-7, with D possibly called TRBD1 or TRBD2 (5 bases each). The V and J ends lost 7 bases and 0 bases respectively, with 11 bases between them. Germline V gene sequence: CDR1 SGHNT, CDR2 YYREEE (reference sequence). This CDR3 is 13 amino acids long. CDR3 region: CASSRDGSYEQYF. CDR3 in DNA: TGTGCCAGCTCTCGGGACGGCTCCTACGAGCAGTACTTC.

CDR3: CASSLVTSGSSEQFF. CDR3 nucleotide sequence: TGCGCCAGCAGCTTGGTGACTAGCGGGAGTTCTGAGCAGTTCTTC. The chain recombines TRBV5-1 with TRBJ2-1; 12 nucleotides align to TRBD2. The CDR3 has 15 amino acids. In germline, CDR1 is SGHRS, CDR2 YFSETQ. Germline trimming cut 0 bases from V and 9 bases from J; bases unmatched to any gene: 4.

J is TRBJ2-7 and V is TRBV5-4; D call uncertain. CDR3 length: 15 residues. The V gene's germline CDR1 is SGHNT and CDR2 YYREEE (reference sequence). Deletions cut 5 bases from V and 3 bases from J, with 18 bases between. For the CDR3, the DNA is TGTGCCAGCAGTCCGTTCGGGCAGAAAAGCTACGAGCAGTACTTC. Its translation: CASSPFGQKSYEQYF. The whole variable domain, filled in from reference TRBV5-4 and TRBJ2-7, reads ETGVTQSPTHLIKTRGQQVTLRCSSQSGHNTVSWYQQALGQGPQFIFQYYREEENGRGNFPPRFSGLQFPNYSSELNVNALELDDSALYLCASSPFGQKSYEQYFGPGTRLTVT.

The J gene is TRBJ1-3, the V gene TRBV19; no definite D call. The length of the CDR3 is 16 residues. Germline CDR1 is LNHDA and CDR2 is SQIVND (reference sequence). Trimming stripped 5 bases from V and 0 bases from J, with 14 bases between. The CDR3 reads CASSDPDAISGNTIYF. Written as DNA, the CDR3 is TGTGCCAGTAGTGACCCGGACGCTATCTCTGGAAACACCATATATTTT.

This clone showed up just a few times. The chain couples TRBV7-8 to TRBJ2-7; D is possibly TRBD1 or TRBD2 (5 bases each). Germline V gene sequence: CDR1 SGHVS, CDR2 FQNEAQ. The CDR3 is 14 residues long. V lost 5 bases to trimming and J lost 2 bases, with 13 bases between them. CDR3 protein: CASSPRDPTYEQYF. The CDR3 DNA sequence: TGTGCCAGCAGCCCCCGGGACCCAACCTACGAGCAGTACTTC. Supplemented by reference TRBV7-8 and TRBJ2-7, the full variable domain reads GAGVSQSPRYKVAKRGQDVALRCDPISGHVSLFWYQQALGQGPEFLTYFQNEAQLDKSGLPSDRFFAERPEGSVSTLKIQRTQQEDSAVYLCASSPRDPTYEQYFGPGTRLTVT.

In regard to this clone: The same CDR3 is also encoded by other DNA sequences in this sample. The chain links TRBV6-1 to TRBJ1-3; TRBD1 is a possible D gene (5 bases). The V gene lost 3 bases and the J gene lost 0 bases, with 9 bases spanning the gap. The CDR3 spans 15 residues. Per germline, CDR1 MNHNS and CDR2 SASEGT. CDR3 DNA sequence: TGTGCCAGCAGTGATAGCACAGGCTCTGGAAACACCATATATTTT. Protein sequence: CASSDSTGSGNTIYF.

The count of this clone is one. The V gene is TRBV6-5, the J gene TRBJ2-5, with 12 bases lining up with TRBD2. The CDR3 has 16 amino acids. J gave up 7 bases and V 2 bases, and 8 bases lay outside the gene matches. The germline V gene has CDR1 MNHEY and CDR2 SVGAGI. In nucleotides, the CDR3 is TGTGCCAGCAGTTACGGGCTAGCGGGGGGGCAGGGGACCCAGTACTTC. The encoded protein is CASSYGLAGGQGTQYF.

The J gene is TRBJ2-3, the V gene TRBV9; D not resolved. This CDR3 has 14 amino acids. V gave up 0 bases and J gave up 6 bases, with 11 bases separating them. The V gene's germline CDR1 is SGDLS and CDR2 YYNGEE. CDR3: CASSVGVFQDTQYF. CDR3 coding DNA: TGTGCCAGCAGCGTAGGGGTTTTCCAGGATACGCAGTATTTT.

The chain joins TRBV5-6 to TRBJ2-1; no clear D gene. V was clipped by 1 base and J by 10 bases, with 12 bases between them. CDR3 length equals 13 residues. CDR1 and CDR2 (germline): SGHDT, YYEEEE. DNA for the CDR3: TGTGCCAGCAGCTTGTTGGCGGTGTGGGAGCAGTTCTTC. It codes for CASSLLAVWEQFF.

The chain uses TRBV10-1 and TRBJ2-1, with D perhaps given as TRBD1 or TRBD2 (5 bases each). The CDR3 runs to 15 residues. V gave up 6 bases and J gave up 8 bases, with 20 bases separating them. The germline V gene encodes CDR1 WNHNN and CDR2 SYGVQD (reference sequence). CDR3 sequence reads: CASSPGPTAGHEQFF. Here the CDR3 DNA reads TGCGCCAGCAGCCCGGGGCCGACAGCCGGGCATGAGCAGTTCTTC.

Remarks on this clone: The sample carries other DNA sequences with the same CDR3. The CDR3 loop reads CASSGQTNYGYTF. The CDR3, as DNA: TGTGCCAGCAGTGGACAGACTAACTATGGCTACACCTTC. The rearrangement uses TRBV2 and TRBJ1-2; tentatively, D is TRBD1 (5 bases). The CDR3 totals 13 residues. V dropped 4 bases and J dropped 0 bases, with 6 bases sitting between them. Germline-derived CDR1 and CDR2 are SNHLY and FYNNEI.

V and J are TRBV5-1 and TRBJ2-7; no definite D call. In germline, CDR1 is SGHRS, CDR2 YFSETQ. The CDR3 contains 14 residues. The V gene lost 5 bases and the J gene lost 2 bases, with 14 bases spanning the gap. The CDR3 DNA reads as TGCGCCAGCAGAAATGACGCCCCACCCTACGAGCAGTACTTC. Its protein product is CASRNDAPPYEQYF.

The V and J genes are TRBV7-9 and TRBJ1-4; D is unclear. V was pared by 1 base and J by 8 bases, with 17 bases between. This CDR3 is 16 amino acids long. Germline V gene sequence: CDR1 SEHNR, CDR2 FQNEAQ (reference sequence). The CDR3 DNA sequence: TGTGCCAGCAGCTTAGAAAGAGCCTCAGGCGTAGAAAAACTGTTTTTT. Amino acid sequence: CASSLERASGVEKLFF.

This chain joins TRBV19 and TRBJ2-3, with D possibly matching TRBD2 (5 bases). CDR3 size: 13 residues. The V gene's germline CDR1 is LNHDA and CDR2 SQIVND (reference sequence). V lost 10 bases to trimming and J lost 3 bases, with 14 bases between them. DNA of the CDR3: TGTGCCATACGGCAGAGAGGGACAGATACGCAGTATTTT. It encodes CAIRQRGTDTQYF.

The chain uses TRBV5-5 and TRBJ1-1; D not resolved. Trimming left V 0 bases short and J 6 bases short, with 15 bases between. Per germline, CDR1 SGHKS and CDR2 YYEKEE (reference sequence). The CDR3 has 15 amino acids. The DNA for the CDR3 is TGTGCCAGCAGCTTGGGCGAAATCGCCATCCCTGAAGCTTTCTTT. Translation: CASSLGEIAIPEAFF.

The chain employs TRBV4-3 and TRBJ2-5; a weak D match, TRBD2 (6 bases). The ends were cut back, 4 bases at V and 0 bases at J, with 12 bases in the middle. The CDR3 contains 15 residues. CDR1 LGHNA and CDR2 YSLEER come from the germline V gene. The CDR3 here is CASSPSAGYQETQYF. CDR3 sequence (DNA): TGCGCCAGCAGCCCCTCCGCGGGGTACCAAGAGACCCAGTACTTC.